These T cell receptor beta chains were read from a single sample in a study of blood T cell repertoires in COVID-19. TCRdb's copy holds only in-frame clones and misses some; the assay was immunoSEQ multiplex PCR. The sample includes about 140,000 clones, about four fifths of them seen just once. Sequenced: PBMCs or T cells enriched from blood (not recorded which). The receptors here all came from a woman aged 45-60 years with acute COVID-19. Each CDR3 is given with its conserved first and last residue. A D gene is named only where the DNA matches it firmly. The size of a clone is reported for some rows only, either as once, few or many, or as a class for expanded clones.

clone_size: NA
d_call: TRBD2
v_call: TRBV30
j_call: TRBJ2-5
cdr3_aa: CAWGTSGAGGTQYF
cdr3_nt: TGTGCCTGGGGGACTAGCGGGGCCGGGGGGACCCAGTACTTC

clone_size: NA
d_call: TRBD2
v_call: TRBV5-1
j_call: TRBJ2-3
cdr3_aa: CASRSGLARGVTDTQYF
cdr3_nt: TGCGCCAGCAGATCGGGACTAGCGCGGGGAGTCACAGATACGCAGTATTTT

clone_size: NA
d_call: TRBD2
v_call: TRBV28
j_call: TRBJ2-1
cdr3_aa: CASSSVFRVASGSTDEQFF
cdr3_nt: TGTGCCAGCAGTTCCGTGTTTAGGGTCGCTAGCGGGAGTACCGATGAGCAGTTCTTC

clone_size: NA
d_call: TRBD1
v_call: TRBV30
j_call: TRBJ1-5
cdr3_aa: CAWSRRDRGTNQPQHF
cdr3_nt: TGTGCCTGGAGCCGTCGGGACAGGGGTACGAATCAGCCCCAGCATTTT

clone_size: NA
d_call: TRBD1
v_call: TRBV28
j_call: TRBJ1-2
cdr3_aa: CASRRPPGQLFQGYTF
cdr3_nt: TGTGCCAGCAGACGTCCACCGGGACAGCTATTTCAGGGCTACACCTTC

clone_size: once
d_call: TRBD1
v_call: TRBV27
j_call: TRBJ1-5
cdr3_aa: CASSSTRGTVHNQPQHF
cdr3_nt: TGTGCCAGCAGTTCAACCCGCGGGACAGTTCATAATCAGCCCCAGCATTTT

clone_size: NA
d_call: TRBD2
v_call: TRBV29-1
j_call: TRBJ2-7
cdr3_aa: CSVEGLQAGGYEQYF
cdr3_nt: TGCAGCGTTGAAGGCCTACAAGCGGGAGGGTACGAGCAGTACTTC

clone_size: NA
d_call: NA
v_call: TRBV6-5
j_call: TRBJ1-3
cdr3_aa: CASSRTWGSGNTIYF
cdr3_nt: TGTGCCAGCAGCAGAACTTGGGGCAGTGGAAACACCATATATTTT

clone_size: NA
d_call: NA
v_call: TRBV4-3
j_call: TRBJ2-3
cdr3_aa: CASSQVEGQTQYF
cdr3_nt: TGCGCCAGCAGCCAAGTCGAAGGACAGACGCAGTATTTT

clone_size: NA
d_call: NA
v_call: TRBV30
j_call: TRBJ1-1
cdr3_aa: CAWSVIRATEAFF
cdr3_nt: TGTGCCTGGAGTGTAATCAGGGCCACTGAAGCTTTCTTT

clone_size: few
d_call: TRBD1
v_call: TRBV7-9
j_call: TRBJ2-2
cdr3_aa: CASSLGQGTVAGELFF
cdr3_nt: TGTGCCAGCAGCTTGGGACAGGGGACGGTCGCCGGGGAGCTGTTTTTT

clone_size: NA
d_call: TRBD1
v_call: TRBV5-8
j_call: TRBJ1-5
cdr3_aa: CASSPGQGTNQPQHF
cdr3_nt: TGTGCCAGCAGCCCGGGACAGGGAACCAATCAGCCCCAGCATTTT

clone_size: NA
d_call: TRBD1
v_call: TRBV7-8
j_call: TRBJ1-1
cdr3_aa: CASSFTGQGNTEAFF
cdr3_nt: TGTGCCAGCAGTTTTACTGGACAGGGGAACACTGAAGCTTTCTTT

clone_size: once
d_call: NA
v_call: TRBV7-2
j_call: TRBJ2-3
cdr3_aa: CASSLFLMGATDTQYF
cdr3_nt: TGTGCCAGCAGCTTATTCTTGATGGGGGCCACAGATACGCAGTATTTT

clone_size: NA
d_call: TRBD2
v_call: TRBV13
j_call: TRBJ2-2
cdr3_aa: CASTPSGRAWAGELFF
cdr3_nt: TGTGCCAGCACCCCTAGCGGGAGGGCCTGGGCCGGGGAGCTGTTTTTT

clone_size: NA
d_call: NA
v_call: TRBV6-5
j_call: TRBJ2-7
cdr3_aa: CASSLETGLGAYEQYF
cdr3_nt: TGTGCCAGCAGTTTAGAAACAGGGTTGGGGGCTTACGAGCAGTACTTC

clone_size: NA
d_call: TRBD1
v_call: TRBV19
j_call: TRBJ1-5
cdr3_aa: CASSIFGTGGGQPQHF
cdr3_nt: TGTGCCAGTAGTATATTTGGGACAGGGGGCGGGCAGCCCCAGCATTTT

clone_size: NA
d_call: NA
v_call: TRBV2
j_call: TRBJ1-2
cdr3_aa: CASRSPGDYGYTF
cdr3_nt: TGTGCCAGCAGGAGCCCGGGGGACTATGGCTACACCTTC

clone_size: few
d_call: NA
v_call: TRBV11-2
j_call: TRBJ1-2
cdr3_aa: CASSLGTGRLYRDGYTF
cdr3_nt: TGTGCCAGCAGCTTAGGGACTGGGAGGCTATATAGGGATGGCTACACCTTC

clone_size: NA
d_call: TRBD2
v_call: TRBV11-2
j_call: TRBJ2-3
cdr3_aa: CASSFTSGSLDTQYF
cdr3_nt: TGTGCCAGCAGCTTTACTAGCGGGAGTCTCGATACGCAGTATTTT

clone_size: NA
d_call: NA
v_call: TRBV27
j_call: TRBJ2-1
cdr3_aa: CASRFSGERAYNEQFF
cdr3_nt: TGTGCCAGCAGGTTCTCGGGCGAGAGGGCCTACAATGAGCAGTTCTTC

clone_size: NA
d_call: TRBD2
v_call: TRBV5-1
j_call: TRBJ2-2
cdr3_aa: CASSLATSGNTGELFF
cdr3_nt: TGCGCCAGCAGCTTGGCGACTAGCGGGAACACCGGGGAGCTGTTTTTT

clone_size: once
d_call: TRBD2
v_call: TRBV5-1
j_call: TRBJ2-1
cdr3_aa: CASSSEIAGGYNEQFF
cdr3_nt: TGCGCCAGCAGCTCGGAAATAGCGGGAGGGTACAATGAGCAGTTCTTC

clone_size: few
d_call: TRBD1
v_call: TRBV9
j_call: TRBJ1-1
cdr3_aa: CASSVTGAKDTEAFF
cdr3_nt: TGTGCCAGCAGCGTAACAGGGGCGAAGGACACTGAAGCTTTCTTT

clone_size: few
d_call: NA
v_call: TRBV19
j_call: TRBJ2-7
cdr3_aa: CASTPPGGVSYEQYF
cdr3_nt: TGTGCCAGTACCCCCCCGGGGGGCGTCAGCTACGAGCAGTACTTC

clone_size: NA
d_call: NA
v_call: TRBV4-1
j_call: TRBJ2-2
cdr3_aa: CASSQELSRESGNTGELFF
cdr3_nt: TGCGCCAGCAGCCAAGAATTATCTCGAGAAAGCGGGAACACCGGGGAGCTGTTTTTT

clone_size: once
d_call: TRBD2
v_call: TRBV7-2
j_call: TRBJ2-7
cdr3_aa: CASSLTSGSYEQYF
cdr3_nt: TGTGCCAGCAGCTTAACTAGCGGAAGCTACGAGCAGTACTTC

clone_size: few
d_call: NA
v_call: TRBV7-2
j_call: TRBJ2-2
cdr3_aa: CASSFLVETGELFF
cdr3_nt: TGTGCCAGCAGCTTTCTAGTGGAAACCGGGGAGCTGTTTTTT

clone_size: NA
d_call: TRBD1
v_call: TRBV29-1
j_call: TRBJ1-5
cdr3_aa: CSVSTGGAGVSQPQHF
cdr3_nt: TGCAGCGTTTCGACAGGGGGCGCGGGGGTAAGTCAGCCCCAGCATTTT

clone_size: NA
d_call: NA
v_call: TRBV15
j_call: TRBJ1-4
cdr3_aa: CATSKQGEKLFF
cdr3_nt: TGTGCCACCAGCAAACAGGGTGAAAAACTGTTTTTT